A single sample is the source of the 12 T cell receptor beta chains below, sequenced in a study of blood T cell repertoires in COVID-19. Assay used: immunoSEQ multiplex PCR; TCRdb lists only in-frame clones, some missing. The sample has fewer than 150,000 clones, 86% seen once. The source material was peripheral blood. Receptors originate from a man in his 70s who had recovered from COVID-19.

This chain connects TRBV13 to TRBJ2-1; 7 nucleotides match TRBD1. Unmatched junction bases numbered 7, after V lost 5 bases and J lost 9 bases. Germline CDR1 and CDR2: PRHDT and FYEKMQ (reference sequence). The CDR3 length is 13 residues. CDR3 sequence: CASSVITGAEQFF. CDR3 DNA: TGTGCCAGCAGCGTAATTACAGGGGCTGAGCAGTTCTTC.

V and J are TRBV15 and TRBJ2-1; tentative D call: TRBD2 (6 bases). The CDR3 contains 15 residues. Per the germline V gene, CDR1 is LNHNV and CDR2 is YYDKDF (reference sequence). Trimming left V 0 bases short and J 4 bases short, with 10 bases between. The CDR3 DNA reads TGTGCCACCAGCAGAGAGCTAGCGACATACAATGAGCAGTTCTTC. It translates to CATSRELATYNEQFF.

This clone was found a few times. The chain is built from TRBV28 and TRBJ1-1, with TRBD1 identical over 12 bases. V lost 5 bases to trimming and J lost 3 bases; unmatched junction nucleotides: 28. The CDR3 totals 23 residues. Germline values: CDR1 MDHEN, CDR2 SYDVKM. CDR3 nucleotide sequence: TGTGCCAGCAGTGACCCTACGAAAATCCCCGGGACAGGGGGCGGGGAGAAGGACACTGAAGCTTTCTTT. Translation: CASSDPTKIPGTGGGEKDTEAFF. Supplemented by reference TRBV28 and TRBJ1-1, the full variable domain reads DVKVTQSSRYLVKRTGEKVFLECVQDMDHENMFWYRQDPGLGLRLIYFSYDVKMKEKGDIPEGYSVSREKKERFSLILESASTNQTSMYLCASSDPTKIPGTGGGEKDTEAFFGQGTRLTVV.

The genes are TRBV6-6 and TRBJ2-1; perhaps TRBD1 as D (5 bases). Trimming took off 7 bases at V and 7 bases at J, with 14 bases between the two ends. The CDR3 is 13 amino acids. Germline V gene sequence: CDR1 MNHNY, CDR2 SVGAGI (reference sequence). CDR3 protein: CASINRSGNEQFF. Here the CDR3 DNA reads TGTGCCAGCATTAACAGATCAGGGAATGAGCAGTTCTTC.

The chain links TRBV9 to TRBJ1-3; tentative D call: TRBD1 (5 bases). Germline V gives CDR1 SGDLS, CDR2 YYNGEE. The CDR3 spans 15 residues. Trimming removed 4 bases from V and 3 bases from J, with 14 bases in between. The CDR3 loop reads CASSSDAGLGNTIYF. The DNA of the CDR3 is TGTGCCAGCAGCTCAGACGCGGGGCTTGGAAACACCATATATTTT.

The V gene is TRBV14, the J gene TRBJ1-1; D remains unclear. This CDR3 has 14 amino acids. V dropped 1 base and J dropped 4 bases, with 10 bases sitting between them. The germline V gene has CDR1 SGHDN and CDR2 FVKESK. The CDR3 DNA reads TGTGCCAGCAGCCAAGGTTCGGCGGCCACTGAAGCTTTCTTT. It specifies CASSQGSAATEAFF.

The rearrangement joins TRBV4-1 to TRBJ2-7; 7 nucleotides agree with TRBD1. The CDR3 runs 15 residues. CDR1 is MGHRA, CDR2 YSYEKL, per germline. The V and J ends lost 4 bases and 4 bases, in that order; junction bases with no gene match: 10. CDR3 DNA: TGCGCCAGCAGCCGGGGTGGGACAGCCGAGTACGAGCAGTACTTC. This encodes CASSRGGTAEYEQYF.

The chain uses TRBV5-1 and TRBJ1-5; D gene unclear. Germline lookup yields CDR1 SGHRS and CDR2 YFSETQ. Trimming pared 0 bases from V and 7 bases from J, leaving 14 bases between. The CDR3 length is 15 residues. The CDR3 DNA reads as TGCGCCAGCAGCTTGGTGGCTGGAGAGGGCCAGCCCCAGCATTTT. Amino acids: CASSLVAGEGQPQHF.

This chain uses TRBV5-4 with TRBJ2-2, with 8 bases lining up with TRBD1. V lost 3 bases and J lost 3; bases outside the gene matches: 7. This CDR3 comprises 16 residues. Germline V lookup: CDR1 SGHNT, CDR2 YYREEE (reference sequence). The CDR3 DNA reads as TGTGCCAGCAGCTGGGGGACAGGCTATGACACCGGGGAGCTGTTTTTT. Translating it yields CASSWGTGYDTGELFF.

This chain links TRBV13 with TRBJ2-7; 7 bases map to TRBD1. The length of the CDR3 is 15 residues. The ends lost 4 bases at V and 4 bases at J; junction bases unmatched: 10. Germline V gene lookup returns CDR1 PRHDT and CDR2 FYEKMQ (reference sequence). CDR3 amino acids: CASSSETGSDYEQYF. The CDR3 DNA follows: TGTGCCAGCAGCTCGGAGACAGGGTCCGATTACGAGCAGTACTTC.

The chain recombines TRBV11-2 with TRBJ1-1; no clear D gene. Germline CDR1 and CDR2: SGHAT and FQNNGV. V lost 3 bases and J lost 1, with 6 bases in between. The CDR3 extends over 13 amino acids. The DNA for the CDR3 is TGTGCCAGCAGCTTCTCAGGGAACACTGAAGCTTTCTTT. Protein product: CASSFSGNTEAFF.

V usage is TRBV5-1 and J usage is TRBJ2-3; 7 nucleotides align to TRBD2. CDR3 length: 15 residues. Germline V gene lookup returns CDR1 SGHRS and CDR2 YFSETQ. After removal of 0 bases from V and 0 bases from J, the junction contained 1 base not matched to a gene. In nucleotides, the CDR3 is TGCGCCAGCAGCTTGGTTAGCGGGAGCACAGATACGCAGTATTTT. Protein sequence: CASSLVSGSTDTQYF. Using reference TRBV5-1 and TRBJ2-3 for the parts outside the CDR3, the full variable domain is KAGVTQTPRYLIKTRGQQVTLSCSPISGHRSVSWYQQTPGQGLQFLFEYFSETQRNKGNFPGRFSGRQFSNSRSEMNVSTLELGDSALYLCASSLVSGSTDTQYFGPGTRLTVL.